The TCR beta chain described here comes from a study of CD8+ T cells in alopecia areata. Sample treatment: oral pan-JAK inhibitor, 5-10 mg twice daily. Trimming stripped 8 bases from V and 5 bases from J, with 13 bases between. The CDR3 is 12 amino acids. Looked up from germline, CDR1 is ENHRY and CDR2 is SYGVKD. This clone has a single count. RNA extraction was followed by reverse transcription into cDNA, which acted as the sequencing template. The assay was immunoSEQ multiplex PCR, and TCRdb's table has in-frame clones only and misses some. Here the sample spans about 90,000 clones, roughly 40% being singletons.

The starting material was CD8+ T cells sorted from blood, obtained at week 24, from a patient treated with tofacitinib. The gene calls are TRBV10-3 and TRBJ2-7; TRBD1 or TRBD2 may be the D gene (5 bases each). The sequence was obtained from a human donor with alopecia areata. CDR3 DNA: TGTGCCATCCGCCCCAGGGACCACGAGCAGTACTTC. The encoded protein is CAIRPRDHEQYF.